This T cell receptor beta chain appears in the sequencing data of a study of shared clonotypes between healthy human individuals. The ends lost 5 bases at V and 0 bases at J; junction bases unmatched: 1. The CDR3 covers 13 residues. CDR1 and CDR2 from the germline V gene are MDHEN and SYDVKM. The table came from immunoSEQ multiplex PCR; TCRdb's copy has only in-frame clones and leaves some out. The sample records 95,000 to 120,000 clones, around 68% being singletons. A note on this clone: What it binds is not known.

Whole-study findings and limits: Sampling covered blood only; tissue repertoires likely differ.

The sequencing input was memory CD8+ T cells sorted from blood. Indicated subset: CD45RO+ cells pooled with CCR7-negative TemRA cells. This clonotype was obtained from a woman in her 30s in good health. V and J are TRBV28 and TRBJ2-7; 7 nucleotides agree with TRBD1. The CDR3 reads CASSRDSSYEQYF. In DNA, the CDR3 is TGTGCCAGCAGTCGGGACAGCTCCTACGAGCAGTACTTC.